The clone carrying this T cell receptor beta chain was counted once. This entry belongs to a study of OX40 agonist ivuxolimab in advanced cancers. The timepoints at which blood was sampled were baseline, cycle 4 day 1, and cycle 7 day 1. Method: immunoSEQ multiplex PCR; TCRdb's copy keeps in-frame clones and lacks some. The data hold 35,000 or so clones, with roughly four fifths observed a single time. The sequence derives from an adult with an advanced solid tumor such as melanoma, head and neck, liver or kidney cancer. The sample in question was CD4+ or CD8+ T cells sorted from blood, obtained in a trial of the OX40 agonist ivuxolimab.

DNA for the CDR3: TGTGCCAGCAGTTTATCCGGGACACTACAAGAGACCCAGTACTTC. Translating gives CASSLSGTLQETQYF. The V gene is TRBV28, the J gene TRBJ2-5, with D perhaps TRBD1 (6 bases). The CDR3 length is 15 residues. The germline CDR1 and CDR2 sequences are MDHEN and SYDVKM. The V end lost 1 base, the J end lost 2 bases, and 11 bases lay between the germline ends.